This paragraph covers one T cell receptor beta chain sequence. Antigen specificity is unknown. Assay used: immunoSEQ multiplex PCR; TCRdb lists only in-frame clones, some missing. The repertoire has 90,000 or so clones, about 89% of them found once; the top ten carry about 4.6%. Looked up from germline, CDR1 is SGHRS and CDR2 is YFSETQ. J lost 3 bases, V lost 0 bases, and 8 bases had no gene match. This CDR3 is built from 17 residues. The entry originates in a study of OX40 agonist ivuxolimab in advanced cancers. On the study more broadly: Ivuxolimab doses were 0.01, 0.1, 0.3, 1.5, 3 or 10 mg/kg every 2 weeks. In three patients, partial responses were observed, one with hepatocellular carcinoma and two with cutaneous melanoma. Points from the study as a whole: Antigens targeted by the expanded peripheral T cells were not determined. Averaged across samples, CD8+ T cells carried more expanded clones than CD4+ did.

This clonotype originated in an adult with an advanced solid tumor such as melanoma, head and neck, liver or kidney cancer. Sequences were derived from CD4+ or CD8+ T cells sorted from blood, sampled in a trial of the OX40 agonist ivuxolimab. The gene calls are TRBV5-1 and TRBJ2-3, with 9 bases fitting TRBD2. CDR3 region: CASSLVGAGGGTDTQYF. The CDR3 DNA sequence: TGCGCCAGCAGCTTGGTAGGAGCGGGAGGCGGGACAGATACGCAGTATTTT.